The next 2 T cell receptor beta chains were all read from a single sample in a study of blood T cell repertoires in COVID-19. The repertoire was sequenced with immunoSEQ multiplex PCR; TCRdb's copy has only in-frame clones and lacks some. This table has roughly 97,000 clones, 70% to 85% appearing once. Sequenced: peripheral blood. Receptors were obtained from a man between 65 and 80 years old with acute or convalescent COVID-19.

There are a few counts of this clone. The rearrangement uses TRBV10-3 and TRBJ2-7, with 9 bases that match TRBD1. Per the germline V gene, CDR1 is ENHRY and CDR2 is SYGVKD. CDR3 length: 17 amino acids. J was trimmed by 10 bases and V by 4 bases; bases with no gene match: 20. In DNA form, the CDR3 reads TGTGCCATCAGTGGGAAGAAGACCGGGACAGGGCCCCCCGAACAGTACTTC. Its translation is CAISGKKTGTGPPEQYF.

The V call is TRBV2, the J call TRBJ2-5, with D maybe TRBD1 (6 bases). Per the germline V gene, CDR1 is SNHLY and CDR2 is FYNNEI. The CDR3 has 17 residues. Trimming shortened V by 6 bases and J by 2 bases, and 22 bases separated the two germline ends. CDR3 DNA sequence: TGTGCCAGCAGACCATCTAGCAGGGGAATAGGGCAAGAGACCCAGTACTTC. It is translated as CASRPSSRGIGQETQYF.